A selection of T cell receptor beta chains follows, all from one sample in a study of shared clonotypes between healthy human individuals. TCRdb's table, derived via immunoSEQ multiplex PCR, lists solely in-frame clones and lacks some. The sample includes around 750,000 clones, around 67% of them seen just once. Sequencing was performed on memory CD4+ T cells sorted from blood. Source of these receptors: a woman in her thirties in good health. Each CDR3 is given with its conserved first and last residue. Fields, in order: J gene, V gene, clone size, D gene, CDR3 protein, CDR3 DNA. D genes are given only for firm matches. Size values are once, few and many counts, or a class for expanded clones, and some rows have none.

TRBJ2-7 TRBV11-2 - - CASSLVLTQGEQYF TGTGCCAGCAGCTTAGTGCTGACCCAAGGGGAGCAGTACTTC
TRBJ2-1 TRBV4-1 - - CASSLLGKRGTYNEQFF TGCGCCAGCAGCCTCCTAGGGAAAAGAGGAACCTACAATGAGCAGTTCTTC
TRBJ1-6 TRBV23-1 - - CARPRPRSSYNSPLHF TGCGCCAGGCCTAGGCCCAGAAGCTCCTATAATTCACCCCTCCACTTT
TRBJ1-2 TRBV28 - - CASSPRGRPVLFDGYTF TGTGCCAGCAGTCCTAGGGGCAGGCCGGTACTCTTTGATGGCTACACCTTC
TRBJ2-5 TRBV7-9 - - CASRWAADPWVETQYF TGTGCCAGCAGGTGGGCGGCGGACCCCTGGGTGGAGACCCAGTACTTC
TRBJ1-3 TRBV11-2 few - CASSLALPGGSGNTIYF TGTGCCAGCAGCTTAGCGCTTCCGGGAGGCTCTGGAAACACCATATATTTT
TRBJ2-1 TRBV6-5 - TRBD2 CASRLIAGYNEQFF TGTGCCAGCAGGCTGATAGCGGGCTACAATGAGCAGTTCTTC
TRBJ1-5 TRBV30 - - CAWSLGGGQPQHF TGTGCCTGGAGTCTGGGGGGGGGTCAGCCCCAGCATTTT
TRBJ2-7 TRBV2 - TRBD1 CASRGQTGSYEQYF TGTGCCAGCAGGGGACAGACGGGGTCCTACGAGCAGTACTTC
TRBJ2-7 TRBV7-9 - TRBD2 CASSGPGLAGAYEQYF TGTGCCAGCAGCGGCCCGGGACTAGCGGGGGCGTACGAGCAGTACTTC
TRBJ2-1 TRBV5-1 - - CASSLDTAGYNEQFF TGCGCCAGCAGCTTGGATACGGCAGGATACAATGAGCAGTTCTTC
TRBJ1-5 TRBV5-1 - TRBD1 CASSHDREQPQHF TGCGCCAGCAGTCATGACAGGGAACAGCCCCAGCATTTT
TRBJ2-2 TRBV2 - - CASSVSEITGELFF TGTGCCAGCAGTGTGTCAGAAATCACCGGGGAGCTGTTTTTT
TRBJ2-5 TRBV20-1 - - CSASYRETQYF TGCAGTGCTAGTTACCGGGAGACCCAGTACTTC
TRBJ2-6 TRBV19 - - CASSIGKVAGANVLTF TGTGCCAGTAGTATAGGAAAGGTGGCTGGGGCCAACGTCCTGACTTTC
TRBJ2-1 TRBV29-1 many - CSVDHGRSEQFF TGCAGCGTTGATCATGGGCGGAGTGAGCAGTTCTTC
TRBJ2-1 TRBV5-1 once - CASSLVVFQEQFF TGCGCCAGCAGCTTGGTCGTCTTCCAGGAGCAGTTCTTC
TRBJ2-7 TRBV27 - - CASSSYDGSYEQYF TGTGCCAGCAGTTCCTACGACGGATCCTACGAGCAGTACTTC
TRBJ2-1 TRBV11-2 once - CASSDPGTASNEQFF TGTGCCAGCAGTGACCCCGGGACTGCCTCCAATGAGCAGTTCTTC
TRBJ2-1 TRBV5-1 - TRBD1 CASSPGTDHNEQFF TGCGCCAGCAGCCCCGGGACAGACCACAATGAGCAGTTCTTC
TRBJ2-3 TRBV5-1 - TRBD1 CASSLYDRDVDTQYF TGCGCCAGCAGCTTGTATGACAGGGACGTGGATACGCAGTATTTT
TRBJ1-2 TRBV28 - TRBD1 CASSTRQGGYGYTF TGTGCCAGCAGTACCCGACAGGGGGGCTATGGCTACACCTTC
TRBJ2-3 TRBV12-5 few - CASGSGTRGTDTQYF TGTGCTAGTGGTTCCGGGACAAGGGGCACAGATACGCAGTATTTT
TRBJ2-4 TRBV4-1 - TRBD1 CASSQPTGGGRNIQYF TGCGCCAGCAGCCAACCGACAGGGGGCGGAAGAAACATTCAGTACTTC
TRBJ2-1 TRBV14 - - CASSLTSLTNEQFF TGTGCCAGCAGCCTAACTAGTTTAACCAATGAGCAGTTCTTC
TRBJ2-7 TRBV30 - TRBD2 CAWSKAGAREQYF TGTGCCTGGAGTAAAGCGGGAGCTCGCGAGCAGTACTTC
TRBJ1-2 TRBV6-8 - - CASIGKYGYTF TGTGCCAGCATCGGGAAGTATGGCTACACCTTC
TRBJ1-1 TRBV7-2 - TRBD1 CASSPGTGRMNTEAFF TGTGCCAGCAGCCCGGGGACAGGGAGGATGAACACTGAAGCTTTCTTT
TRBJ2-3 TRBV2 once - CASSDGRYADTQYF TGTGCCAGCAGTGACGGCAGGTATGCGGATACGCAGTATTTT
TRBJ2-7 TRBV29-1 - - CSAAGPSTYEQYF TGCAGCGCTGCAGGACCCTCAACCTACGAGCAGTACTTC
TRBJ1-4 TRBV7-2 few - CASSLTGGGTNEKLFF TGTGCCAGCAGCTTAACGGGTGGTGGAACTAATGAAAAACTGTTTTTT
TRBJ1-1 TRBV19 - - CASEQEMNTEAFF TGTGCCAGTGAACAGGAGATGAACACTGAAGCTTTCTTT
TRBJ1-5 TRBV28 - TRBD1 CASSTGQGGQPQHF TGTGCCAGCAGTACCGGACAGGGCGGGCAGCCCCAGCATTTT